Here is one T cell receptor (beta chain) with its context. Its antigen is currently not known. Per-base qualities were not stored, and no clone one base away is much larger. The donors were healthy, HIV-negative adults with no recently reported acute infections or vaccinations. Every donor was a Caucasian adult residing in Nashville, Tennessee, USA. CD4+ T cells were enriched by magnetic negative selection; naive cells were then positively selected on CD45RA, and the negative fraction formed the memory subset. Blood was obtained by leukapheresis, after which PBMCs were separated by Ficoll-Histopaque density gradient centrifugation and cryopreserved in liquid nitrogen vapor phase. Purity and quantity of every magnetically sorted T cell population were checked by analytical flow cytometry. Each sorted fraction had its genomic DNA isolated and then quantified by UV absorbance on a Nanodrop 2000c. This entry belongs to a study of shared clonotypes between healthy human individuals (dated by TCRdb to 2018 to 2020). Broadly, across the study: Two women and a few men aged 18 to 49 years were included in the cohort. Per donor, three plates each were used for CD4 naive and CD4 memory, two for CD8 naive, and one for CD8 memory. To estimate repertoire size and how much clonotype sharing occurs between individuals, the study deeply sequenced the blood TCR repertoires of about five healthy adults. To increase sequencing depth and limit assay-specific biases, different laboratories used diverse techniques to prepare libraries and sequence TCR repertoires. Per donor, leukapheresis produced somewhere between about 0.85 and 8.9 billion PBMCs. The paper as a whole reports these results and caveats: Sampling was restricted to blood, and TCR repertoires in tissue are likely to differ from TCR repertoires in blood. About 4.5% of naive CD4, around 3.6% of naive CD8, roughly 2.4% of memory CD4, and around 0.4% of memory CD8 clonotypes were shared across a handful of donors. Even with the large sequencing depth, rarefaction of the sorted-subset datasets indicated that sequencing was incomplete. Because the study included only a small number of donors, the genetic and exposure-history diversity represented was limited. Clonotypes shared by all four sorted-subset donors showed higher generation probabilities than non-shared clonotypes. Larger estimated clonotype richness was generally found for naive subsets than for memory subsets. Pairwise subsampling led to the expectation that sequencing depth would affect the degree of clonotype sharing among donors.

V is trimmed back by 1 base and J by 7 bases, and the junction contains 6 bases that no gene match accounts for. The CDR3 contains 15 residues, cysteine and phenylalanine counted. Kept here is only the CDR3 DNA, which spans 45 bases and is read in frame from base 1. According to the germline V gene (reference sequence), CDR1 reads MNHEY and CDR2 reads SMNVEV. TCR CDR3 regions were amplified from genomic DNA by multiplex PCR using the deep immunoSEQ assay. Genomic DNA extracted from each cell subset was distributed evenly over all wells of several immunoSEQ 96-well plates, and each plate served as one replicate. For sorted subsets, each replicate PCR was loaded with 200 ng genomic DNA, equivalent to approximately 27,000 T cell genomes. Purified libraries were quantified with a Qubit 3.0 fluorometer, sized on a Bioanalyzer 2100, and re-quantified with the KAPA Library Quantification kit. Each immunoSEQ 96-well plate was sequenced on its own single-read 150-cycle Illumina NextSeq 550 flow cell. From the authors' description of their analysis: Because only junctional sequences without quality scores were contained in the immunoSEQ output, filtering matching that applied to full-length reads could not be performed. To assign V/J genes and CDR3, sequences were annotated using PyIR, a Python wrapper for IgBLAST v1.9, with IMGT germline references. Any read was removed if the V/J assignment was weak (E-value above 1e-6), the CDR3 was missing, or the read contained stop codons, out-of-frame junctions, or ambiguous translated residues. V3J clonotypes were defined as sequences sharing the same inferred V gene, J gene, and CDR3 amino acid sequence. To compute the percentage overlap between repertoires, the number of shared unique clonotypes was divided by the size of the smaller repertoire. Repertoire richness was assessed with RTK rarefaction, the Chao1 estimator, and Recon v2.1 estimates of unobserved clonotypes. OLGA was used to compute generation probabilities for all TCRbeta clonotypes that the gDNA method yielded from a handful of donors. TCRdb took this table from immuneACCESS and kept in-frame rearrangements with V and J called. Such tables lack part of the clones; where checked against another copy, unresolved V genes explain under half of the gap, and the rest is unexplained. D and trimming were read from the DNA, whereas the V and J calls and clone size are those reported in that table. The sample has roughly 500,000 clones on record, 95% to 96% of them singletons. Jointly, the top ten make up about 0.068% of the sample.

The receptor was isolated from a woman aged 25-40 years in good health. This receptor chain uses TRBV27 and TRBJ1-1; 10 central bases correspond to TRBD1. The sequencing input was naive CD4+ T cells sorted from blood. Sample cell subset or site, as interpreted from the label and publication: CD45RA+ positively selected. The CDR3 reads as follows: CASSLFGTGDIEAFF. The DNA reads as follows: TGTGCCAGCAGTTTATTCGGGACAGGGGATATTGAAGCTTTCTTT.